The source of this T cell receptor (beta chain) is a study of cytomegalovirus exposure and HLA in healthy donors. In the PCR, 60 Vbeta and 13 Jbeta primers were used. Clones were read by immunoSEQ multiplex PCR, and TCRdb kept only the in-frame ones, dropping some. The sample includes 150,000 or so clones, approximately 82% of them seen just once. The donors gave bone marrow, and they were healthy. Germline V CDR1 and CDR2: MDHEN, SYDVKM. The CDR3 spans 15 residues. V lost 6 bases and J 4 bases, leaving 15 bases between the germline ends. The chain couples TRBV28 to TRBJ1-4; unclear D gene. The source of this sequence is a man aged 25-45 years in good health and CMV-seropositive. Sequencing was carried out using PBMCs. This CDR3 is CASRLDGRLNEKLFF. The CDR3, as DNA: TGTGCCAGCAGGTTAGATGGCAGGCTTAATGAAAAACTGTTTTTT.